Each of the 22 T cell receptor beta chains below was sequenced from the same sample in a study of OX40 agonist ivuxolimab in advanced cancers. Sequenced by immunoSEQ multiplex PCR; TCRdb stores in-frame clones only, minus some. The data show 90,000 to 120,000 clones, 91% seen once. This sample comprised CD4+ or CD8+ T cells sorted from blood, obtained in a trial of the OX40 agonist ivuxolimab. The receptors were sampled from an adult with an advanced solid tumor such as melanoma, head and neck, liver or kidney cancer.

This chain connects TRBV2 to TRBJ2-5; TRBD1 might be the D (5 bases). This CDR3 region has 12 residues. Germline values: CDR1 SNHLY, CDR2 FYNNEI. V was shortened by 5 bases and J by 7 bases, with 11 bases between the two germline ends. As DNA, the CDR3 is TGTGCCAGCAGTCCTCAGGGTGCGACCCAGTACTTC. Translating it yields CASSPQGATQYF.

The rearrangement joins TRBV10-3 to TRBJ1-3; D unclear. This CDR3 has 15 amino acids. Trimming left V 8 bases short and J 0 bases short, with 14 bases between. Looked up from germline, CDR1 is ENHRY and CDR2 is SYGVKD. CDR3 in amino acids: CAIGAGNSSGNTIYF. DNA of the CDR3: TGTGCCATCGGAGCAGGCAACTCCTCTGGAAACACCATATATTTT.

CDR3 residues: CAWSRSGNTIYF. CDR3 DNA sequence: TGTGCCTGGAGCCGATCTGGAAACACCATATATTTT. This chain joins TRBV30 and TRBJ1-3; D is unresolved. CDR1 is GTSNPN, CDR2 SVGIG, per germline (reference sequence). This CDR3 spans 12 amino acids. With 3 bases removed from V and 1 base from J, the gap between germline ends came to 4 bases.

This CDR3 reads CASSLDGSGIRNEQFF. The CDR3 bases are TGTGCCAGCAGCTTGGATGGTAGCGGGATAAGGAATGAGCAGTTCTTC. V is TRBV5-6 and J is TRBJ2-1; the match to TRBD2 covers 8 bases. After removal of 0 bases from V and 7 bases from J, the junction contained 9 bases not matched to a gene. The CDR3 is made up of 16 amino acids. Looked up from germline, CDR1 is SGHDT and CDR2 is YYEEEE.

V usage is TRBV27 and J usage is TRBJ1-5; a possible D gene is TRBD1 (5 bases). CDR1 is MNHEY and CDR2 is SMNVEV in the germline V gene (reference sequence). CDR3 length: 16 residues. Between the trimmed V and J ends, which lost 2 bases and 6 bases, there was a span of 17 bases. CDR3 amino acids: CASSLGAGPGVQPQHF. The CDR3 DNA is TGTGCCAGCAGTTTAGGGGCCGGGCCCGGGGTTCAGCCCCAGCATTTT.

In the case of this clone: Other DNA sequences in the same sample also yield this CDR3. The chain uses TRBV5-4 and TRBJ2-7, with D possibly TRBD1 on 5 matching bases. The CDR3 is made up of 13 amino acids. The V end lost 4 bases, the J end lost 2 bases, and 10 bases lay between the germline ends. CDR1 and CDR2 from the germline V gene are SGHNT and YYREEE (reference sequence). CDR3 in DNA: TGTGCCAGCAGCCCCACAGGCGCCTACGAGCAGTACTTC. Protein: CASSPTGAYEQYF.

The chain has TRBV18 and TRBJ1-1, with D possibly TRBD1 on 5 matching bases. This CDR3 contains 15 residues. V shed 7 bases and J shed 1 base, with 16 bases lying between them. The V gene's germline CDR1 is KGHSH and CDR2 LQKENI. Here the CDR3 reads CASLRDAGENTEAFF. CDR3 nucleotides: TGTGCCAGCTTACGGGACGCAGGAGAGAACACTGAAGCTTTCTTT.

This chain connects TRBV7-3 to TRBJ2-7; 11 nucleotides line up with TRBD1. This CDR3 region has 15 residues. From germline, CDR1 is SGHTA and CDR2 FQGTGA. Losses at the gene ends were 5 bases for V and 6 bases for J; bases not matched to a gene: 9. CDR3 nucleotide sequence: TGTGCCAGCAGCCCTACCGGACAGGGGGCGGGCGAGCAGTACTTC. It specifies CASSPTGQGAGEQYF. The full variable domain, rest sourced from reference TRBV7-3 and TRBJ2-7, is GAGVSQTPSNKVTEKGKYVELRCDPISGHTALYWYRQSLGQGPEFLIYFQGTGAADDSGLPNDRFFAVRPEGSVSTLKIQRTERGDSAVYLCASSPTGQGAGEQYFGPGTRLTVT.

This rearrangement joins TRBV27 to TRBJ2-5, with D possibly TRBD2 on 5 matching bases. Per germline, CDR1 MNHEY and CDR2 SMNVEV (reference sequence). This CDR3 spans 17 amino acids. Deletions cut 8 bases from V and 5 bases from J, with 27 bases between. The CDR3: CASRMGVGIVNGETQYF. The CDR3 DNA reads TGTGCCAGCCGGATGGGAGTTGGAATTGTAAACGGGGAGACCCAGTACTTC.

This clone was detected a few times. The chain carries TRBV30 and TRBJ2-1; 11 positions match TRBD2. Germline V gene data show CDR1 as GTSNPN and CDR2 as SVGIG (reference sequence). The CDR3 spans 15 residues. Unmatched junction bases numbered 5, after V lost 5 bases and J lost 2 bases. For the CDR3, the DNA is TGTGCCTGGGGCGTAGCGGGAGGGGCCTACAATGAGCAGTTCTTC. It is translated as CAWGVAGGAYNEQFF.

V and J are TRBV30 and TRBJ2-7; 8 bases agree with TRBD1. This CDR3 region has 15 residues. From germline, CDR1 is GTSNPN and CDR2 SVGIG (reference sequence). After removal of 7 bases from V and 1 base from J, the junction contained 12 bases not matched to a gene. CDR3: CALAVRDRPSYEQYF. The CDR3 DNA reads TGTGCCTTAGCGGTCCGGGACAGGCCTTCCTACGAGCAGTACTTC. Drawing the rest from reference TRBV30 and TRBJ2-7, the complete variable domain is SQTIHQWPATLVQPVGSPLSLECTVEGTSNPNLYWYRQAAGRGLQLLFYSVGIGQISSEVPQNLSASRPQDRQFILSSKKLLLSDSGFYLCALAVRDRPSYEQYFGPGTRLTVT.

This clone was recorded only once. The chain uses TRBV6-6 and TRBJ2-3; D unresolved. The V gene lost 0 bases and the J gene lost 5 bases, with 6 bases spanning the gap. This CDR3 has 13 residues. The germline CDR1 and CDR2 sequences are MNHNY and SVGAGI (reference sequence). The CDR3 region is CASSYSSVDTQYF. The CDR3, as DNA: TGTGCCAGCAGTTACTCATCCGTAGATACGCAGTATTTT.

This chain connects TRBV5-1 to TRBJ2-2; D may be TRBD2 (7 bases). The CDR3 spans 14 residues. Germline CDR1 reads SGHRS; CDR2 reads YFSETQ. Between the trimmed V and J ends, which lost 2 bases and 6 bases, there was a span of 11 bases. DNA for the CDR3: TGCGCCAGCAGCTTTTGGGGGGGCGCCGGGGAGCTGTTTTTT. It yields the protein CASSFWGGAGELFF.

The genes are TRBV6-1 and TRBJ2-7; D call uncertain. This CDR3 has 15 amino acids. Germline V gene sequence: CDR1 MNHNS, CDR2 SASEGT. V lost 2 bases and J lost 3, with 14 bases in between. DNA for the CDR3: TGTGCCAGCAGTGAAAGCTCGCTCTACGACTACGAGCAGTACTTC. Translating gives CASSESSLYDYEQYF.

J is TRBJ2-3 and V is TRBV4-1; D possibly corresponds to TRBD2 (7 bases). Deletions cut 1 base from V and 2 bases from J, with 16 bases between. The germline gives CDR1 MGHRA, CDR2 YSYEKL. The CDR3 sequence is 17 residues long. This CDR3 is CASSQGGGGLSTDTQYF. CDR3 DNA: TGCGCCAGCAGCCAAGGGGGAGGGGGACTGTCCACAGATACGCAGTATTTT.

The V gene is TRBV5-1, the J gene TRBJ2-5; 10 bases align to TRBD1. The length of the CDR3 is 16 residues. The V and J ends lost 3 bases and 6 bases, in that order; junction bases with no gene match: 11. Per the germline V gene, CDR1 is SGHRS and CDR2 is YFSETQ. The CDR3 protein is CASSYRDRGVVKTQYF. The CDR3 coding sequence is TGCGCCAGCAGCTACCGGGACAGGGGTGTGGTAAAGACCCAGTACTTC.

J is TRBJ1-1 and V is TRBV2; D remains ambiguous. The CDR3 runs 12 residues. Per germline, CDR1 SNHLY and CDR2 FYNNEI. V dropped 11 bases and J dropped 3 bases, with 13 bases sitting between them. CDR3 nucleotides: TGTGCCGGAACCCGAAAGGACACTGAAGCTTTCTTT. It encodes CAGTRKDTEAFF.

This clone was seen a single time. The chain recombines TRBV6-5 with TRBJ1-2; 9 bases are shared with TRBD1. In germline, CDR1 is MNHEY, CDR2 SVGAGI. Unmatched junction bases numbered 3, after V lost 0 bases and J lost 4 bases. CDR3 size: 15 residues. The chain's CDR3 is CASSYSGTGTYGYTF. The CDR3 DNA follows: TGTGCCAGCAGTTACTCTGGGACAGGGACCTATGGCTACACCTTC.

In nucleotides, the CDR3 is TGTGCCAGCAGCCGCATCGCGGGGTTGTACCAAGAGACCCAGTACTTC. Protein sequence: CASSRIAGLYQETQYF. V usage is TRBV5-4 and J usage is TRBJ2-5, with a possible D match to TRBD2 (6 bases). Trimming left V 4 bases short and J 0 bases short, with 16 bases between. The V gene's germline CDR1 is SGHNT and CDR2 YYREEE (reference sequence). This CDR3 spans 16 amino acids.

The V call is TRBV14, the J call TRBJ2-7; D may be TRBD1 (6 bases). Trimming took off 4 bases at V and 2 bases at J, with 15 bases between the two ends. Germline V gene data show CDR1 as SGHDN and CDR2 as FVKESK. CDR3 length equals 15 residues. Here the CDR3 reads CASSRGHGQTYEQYF. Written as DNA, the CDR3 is TGTGCCAGCAGCCGGGGACATGGACAGACCTACGAGCAGTACTTC. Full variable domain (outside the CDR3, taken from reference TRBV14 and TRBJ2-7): EAGVTQFPSHSVIEKGQTVTLRCDPISGHDNLYWYRRVMGKEIKFLLHFVKESKQDESGMPNNRFLAERTGGTYSTLKVQPAELEDSGVYFCASSRGHGQTYEQYFGPGTRLTVT.

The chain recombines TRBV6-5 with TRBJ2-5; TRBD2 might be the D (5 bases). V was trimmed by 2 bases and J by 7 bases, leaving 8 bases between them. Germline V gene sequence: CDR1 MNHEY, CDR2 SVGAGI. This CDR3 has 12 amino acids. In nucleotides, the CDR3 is TGTGCCAGCAGTTACCGAGGGTCGACCCAGTACTTC. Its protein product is CASSYRGSTQYF.

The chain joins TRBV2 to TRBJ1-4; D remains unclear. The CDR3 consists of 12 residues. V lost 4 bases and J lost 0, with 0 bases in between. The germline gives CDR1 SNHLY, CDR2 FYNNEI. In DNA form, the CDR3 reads TGTGCCAGCAGTGCAACTAATGAAAAACTGTTTTTT. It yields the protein CASSATNEKLFF.